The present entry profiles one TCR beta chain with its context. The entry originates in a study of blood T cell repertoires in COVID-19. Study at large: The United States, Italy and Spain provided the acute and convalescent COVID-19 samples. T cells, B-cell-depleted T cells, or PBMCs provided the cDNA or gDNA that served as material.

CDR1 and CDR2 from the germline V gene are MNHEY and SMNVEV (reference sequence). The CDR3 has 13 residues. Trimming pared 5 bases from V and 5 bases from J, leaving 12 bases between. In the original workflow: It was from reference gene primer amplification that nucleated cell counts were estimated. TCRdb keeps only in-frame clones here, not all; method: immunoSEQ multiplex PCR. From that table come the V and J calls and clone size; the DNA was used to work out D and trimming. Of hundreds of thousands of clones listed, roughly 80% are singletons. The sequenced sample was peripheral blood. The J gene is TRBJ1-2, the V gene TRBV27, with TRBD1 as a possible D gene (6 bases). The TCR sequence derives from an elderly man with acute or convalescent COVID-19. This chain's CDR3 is CASSIGQLYGYTF. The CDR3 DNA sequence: TGTGCCAGCAGTATAGGACAGCTTTATGGCTACACCTTC.